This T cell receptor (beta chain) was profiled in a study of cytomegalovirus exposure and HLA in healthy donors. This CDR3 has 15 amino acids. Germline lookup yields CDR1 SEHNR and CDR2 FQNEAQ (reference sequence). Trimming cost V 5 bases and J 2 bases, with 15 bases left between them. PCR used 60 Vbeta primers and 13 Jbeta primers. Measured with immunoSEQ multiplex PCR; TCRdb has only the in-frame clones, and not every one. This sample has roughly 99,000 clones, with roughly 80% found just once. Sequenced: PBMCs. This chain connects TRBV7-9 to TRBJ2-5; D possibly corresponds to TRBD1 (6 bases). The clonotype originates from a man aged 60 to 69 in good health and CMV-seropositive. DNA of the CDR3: TGTGCCAGCAGCCCCTTTACAGGGAAACAAGAGACCCAGTACTTC. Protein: CASSPFTGKQETQYF.